A single sample gave rise to the 30 T cell receptor beta chains below, sequenced in a study of cytomegalovirus exposure and HLA in healthy donors. Sequenced by immunoSEQ multiplex PCR; TCRdb stores in-frame clones only, minus some. The table includes approximately 160,000 clones, about 90% detected once. Source material: PBMCs. These receptors were collected from a young woman in good health and CMV-seropositive.

The CDR3 sequence is CSVWSGENTEAFF. In nucleotides, the CDR3 is TGCAGCGTTTGGTCGGGAGAGAACACTGAAGCTTTCTTT. The chain has TRBV29-1 and TRBJ1-1; the D is unclear. The CDR3 spans 13 residues. Germline loops: CDR1 SQVTM, CDR2 ANQGSEA. The ends were cut back, 5 bases at V and 1 base at J, with 11 bases in the middle.

The chain combines TRBV2 with TRBJ1-6; 7 positions agree with TRBD1. The CDR3 covers 15 residues. Germline assignment: CDR1 SNHLY and CDR2 FYNNEI. The J segment lost 13 bases and the V segment lost 4 bases, leaving 13 bases of the junction unmatched. As DNA, the CDR3 is TGTGCCAGCAGTGGGGCCCGGGACAGCAGATCGCCCCTCCACTTT. Amino acid sequence: CASSGARDSRSPLHF.

The chain couples TRBV7-9 to TRBJ2-4; D not certain. The CDR3 spans 14 residues. Germline assignment: CDR1 SEHNR and CDR2 FQNEAQ (reference sequence). V was cut by 0 bases and J by 1 base, with 4 bases left in between. Written as DNA, the CDR3 is TGTGCCAGCAGCTTAGCAGCCGCCAAAAACATTCAGTACTTC. It is translated as CASSLAAAKNIQYF. Looking up the rest from reference TRBV7-9 and TRBJ2-4 gives the full variable domain: DTGVSQNPRHKITKRGQNVTFRCDPISEHNRLYWYRQTLGQGPEFLTYFQNEAQLEKSRLLSDRFSAERPKGSFSTLEIQRTEQGDSAMYLCASSLAAAKNIQYFGAGTRLSVL.

V is TRBV19 and J is TRBJ2-3, with 15 bases matching TRBD2. V was clipped by 5 bases and J by 2 bases; unmatched bases: 8. Germline V lookup: CDR1 LNHDA, CDR2 SQIVND (reference sequence). The CDR3 sequence is 18 residues long. The CDR3 region has the DNA TGTGCCAGTAGTCGGTTATGGACTAGCGGGAGGGCCACAGATACGCAGTATTTT. It specifies CASSRLWTSGRATDTQYF.

The chain links TRBV29-1 to TRBJ1-2, with D possibly TRBD1 on 6 matching bases. The CDR3 is 13 amino acids. V lost 3 bases to trimming and J lost 8 bases, with 16 bases between them. Germline V gene lookup returns CDR1 SQVTM and CDR2 ANQGSEA. The CDR3 DNA follows: TGCAGCGTTGACTCGGGGGGGGCGGACGGCTACACCTTC. Translation: CSVDSGGADGYTF.

This sequence joins TRBV4-2 and TRBJ1-2; 12 nucleotides agree with TRBD1. Germline CDR1 reads LGHNA; CDR2 reads YNFKEQ. The ends lost 0 bases at V and 7 bases at J; junction bases unmatched: 15. The CDR3 length is 19 residues. This chain's CDR3 is CASSQDLGGLGQGAPGYTF. Written as DNA, the CDR3 is TGTGCCAGCAGCCAAGATTTGGGGGGTCTGGGACAGGGGGCGCCTGGCTACACCTTC.

The chain uses TRBV6-1 and TRBJ2-7; perhaps TRBD1 as D (7 bases). Trimming shortened V by 7 bases and J by 6 bases, and 16 bases separated the two germline ends. Germline CDR1 reads MNHNS; CDR2 reads SASEGT. This CDR3 is built from 13 residues. The chain's CDR3 is CASKPGGIAEQYF. The CDR3 nucleotides are TGTGCCAGCAAACCAGGGGGGATTGCCGAGCAGTACTTC.

The V call is TRBV14, the J call TRBJ1-3; no definite D call. V was trimmed by 3 bases and J by 0 bases, leaving 9 bases between them. Looked up from germline, CDR1 is SGHDN and CDR2 is FVKESK. CDR3 length: 15 amino acids. CDR3 sequence (DNA): TGTGCCAGCAGCCATCGGGGTAGCTCTGGAAACACCATATATTTT. Encoded protein: CASSHRGSSGNTIYF. The entire variable domain, with the rest obtained from reference TRBV14 and TRBJ1-3, is as follows: EAGVTQFPSHSVIEKGQTVTLRCDPISGHDNLYWYRRVMGKEIKFLLHFVKESKQDESGMPNNRFLAERTGGTYSTLKVQPAELEDSGVYFCASSHRGSSGNTIYFGEGSWLTVV.

This rearrangement joins TRBV13 to TRBJ1-1; D gene uncertain. The CDR3 sequence is 14 residues long. The germline V gene has CDR1 PRHDT and CDR2 FYEKMQ (reference sequence). V was clipped by 5 bases and J by 0 bases, with 10 bases between them. As DNA, the CDR3 is TGTGCCAGCAGCCCTAGGCCCGTGAACACTGAAGCTTTCTTT. Translation: CASSPRPVNTEAFF.

The chain joins TRBV5-4 to TRBJ2-1; D might be TRBD1 (6 bases). The germline V and J ends were trimmed by 4 bases and 6 bases, with 14 bases remaining between them. The CDR3 sequence is 14 residues long. CDR1 SGHNT and CDR2 YYREEE come from the germline V gene (reference sequence). As DNA, the CDR3 is TGTGCCAGCAGCGATGCCGGGACATCCAATGAGCAGTTCTTC. Translation: CASSDAGTSNEQFF.

On this clone itself: The identical CDR3 is also encoded by other nucleotide sequences in the sample. This chain joins TRBV5-1 and TRBJ2-7; tentatively, D is TRBD1 (5 bases). Germline V CDR1 and CDR2: SGHRS, YFSETQ. Trimming shortened V by 0 bases and J by 4 bases, and 8 bases separated the two germline ends. The CDR3 length is 13 residues. CDR3 loop: CASSLGQLYEQYF. CDR3 sequence (DNA): TGCGCCAGCAGCTTGGGACAGCTATACGAGCAGTACTTC.

The chain combines TRBV28 with TRBJ1-5, with 8 bases that match TRBD1. Trimming took 7 bases from V and 2 from J; bases not matched to a gene: 10. CDR3 size: 16 residues. Per the germline V gene, CDR1 is MDHEN and CDR2 is SYDVKM. Here the CDR3 DNA reads TGTGCCAGCACCCCAGGGGGCGGGTACCGCAATCAGCCCCAGCATTTT. Its translation is CASTPGGGYRNQPQHF.

The V gene is TRBV11-2, the J gene TRBJ2-5; perhaps TRBD2 as D (5 bases). The germline gives CDR1 SGHAT, CDR2 FQNNGV. Trimming left V 5 bases short and J 2 bases short, with 12 bases between. This CDR3 region has 14 residues. Here the CDR3 reads CASSPRTPQETQYF. DNA for the CDR3: TGTGCCAGCAGCCCACGGACTCCTCAAGAGACCCAGTACTTC.

This clone occurred once. This chain joins TRBV25-1 and TRBJ1-2, with D possibly matching TRBD1 (5 bases). CDR3 length equals 15 residues. CDR1 is MGHDK and CDR2 is SYGVNS in the germline V gene. Trimming shortened V by 4 bases and J by 0 bases, and 12 bases separated the two germline ends. CDR3: CASSASWGSNYGYTF. The CDR3 nucleotides read TGTGCCAGCAGTGCCAGCTGGGGCTCTAACTATGGCTACACCTTC.

J is TRBJ2-1 and V is TRBV5-1; possibly TRBD1 for D (6 bases). There are 14 residues in the CDR3. Trimming shortened V by 0 bases and J by 8 bases, and 12 bases separated the two germline ends. Germline values: CDR1 SGHRS, CDR2 YFSETQ. CDR3 bases: TGCGCCAGCAGCTTGGTCCAGGGGCGGCATGAGCAGTTCTTC. This translates into CASSLVQGRHEQFF.

This clone was recorded a few times. V and J are TRBV29-1 and TRBJ2-7, with TRBD2 matching over 11 bases. The V and J ends lost 6 bases and 2 bases, in that order; junction bases with no gene match: 3. This CDR3 is built from 13 residues. CDR1 is SQVTM, CDR2 ANQGSEA, per germline. CDR3 sequence: CSVTSGTAYEQYF. The DNA of the CDR3 is TGCAGCGTGACTAGCGGGACCGCCTACGAGCAGTACTTC.

This clone was observed once. J is TRBJ1-1 and V is TRBV19, with D perhaps matching TRBD1 (6 bases). CDR1 and CDR2 (germline): LNHDA, SQIVND (reference sequence). CDR3 length: 13 amino acids. Trimming left V 5 bases short and J 10 bases short, with 17 bases between. CDR3 coding DNA: TGTGCCAGTAGTCTACAGGGATACTTAGGAGCTTTCTTT. As protein: CASSLQGYLGAFF.

The chain employs TRBV10-3 and TRBJ2-7, with 7 bases lining up with TRBD1. Losses at the gene ends were 3 bases for V and 0 bases for J; bases not matched to a gene: 5. The CDR3 is made up of 15 amino acids. Looked up from germline, CDR1 is ENHRY and CDR2 is SYGVKD. Here the CDR3 reads CAISDTGALSYEQYF. In nucleotides, the CDR3 is TGTGCCATCAGTGATACAGGGGCCCTCTCCTACGAGCAGTACTTC.

The rearrangement joins TRBV29-1 to TRBJ2-7; 7 bases align to TRBD2. Germline V gene lookup returns CDR1 SQVTM and CDR2 ANQGSEA. CDR3 length: 12 residues. With V trimmed by 3 bases and J by 2 bases, 1 base remained unmatched. The CDR3 sequence is CSVEAGAYEQYF. The CDR3 DNA is TGCAGCGTTGAGGCGGGAGCCTACGAGCAGTACTTC.

This clone was seen a single time. This chain connects TRBV29-1 to TRBJ1-3; D is uncertain. CDR1 SQVTM and CDR2 ANQGSEA come from the germline V gene. This CDR3 has 14 amino acids. V lost 2 bases to trimming and J lost 0 bases, with 8 bases between them. This CDR3 reads CSVEQAYSGNTIYF. In DNA, the CDR3 is TGCAGCGTTGAACAGGCGTACTCTGGAAACACCATATATTTT.

The rearrangement links TRBV6-1 to TRBJ2-2; weak D call: TRBD1 (6 bases). Trimming removed 9 bases from V and 9 bases from J, with 20 bases in between. The CDR3 consists of 14 residues. Germline V gene data show CDR1 as MNHNS and CDR2 as SASEGT. CDR3 loop: CASYREGLPWELFF. The CDR3 DNA reads as TGTGCCAGTTACAGGGAAGGGTTACCGTGGGAGCTGTTTTTT.

In regard to this clone: The conserved final phenylalanine or tryptophan is absent from the CDR3, which likely points to a read error. The limits of the CDR3 on the DNA are not certain, so only TCRdb's listed CDR3 is given. The chain employs TRBV7-6 and TRBJ2-7; the D call TRBD1 from the table was never checked on the DNA. The germline CDR1 and CDR2 sequences are SGHVS and FNYEAQ. Counting both end residues, the CDR3 totals 15 amino acids. CDR3 protein: CASTQGLGLPTSSTS.

The rearrangement links TRBV5-1 to TRBJ2-2, with D tentatively TRBD2 (6 bases). The CDR3 is 14 amino acids. V dropped 4 bases and J dropped 7 bases, with 14 bases sitting between them. CDR1 SGHRS and CDR2 YFSETQ come from the germline V gene. The CDR3, as DNA: TGCGCCAGCAGCGGGGGGACTCGTTACGGGGAGCTGTTTTTT. Translating gives CASSGGTRYGELFF.

The rearrangement links TRBV4-3 to TRBJ2-7, with TRBD2 identical over 7 bases. The germline gives CDR1 LGHNA, CDR2 YSLEER. The J segment lost 7 bases and the V segment lost 3 bases, leaving 15 bases of the junction unmatched. The CDR3 is 16 residues long. The CDR3 DNA reads TGCGCCAGCAGCCAGCCCAGCCTAGCGGCCGTGAGGGAGCAGTACTTC. Its protein product is CASSQPSLAAVREQYF.

The V gene is TRBV4-2, the J gene TRBJ2-7; D call uncertain. Trimming left V 0 bases short and J 2 bases short, with 23 bases between. This CDR3 is built from 19 residues. Germline CDR1 reads LGHNA; CDR2 reads YNFKEQ. CDR3 in amino acids: CASSQDSSTRGFFPYEQYF. The DNA of the CDR3 is TGTGCCAGCAGCCAAGATTCCTCGACCCGCGGATTTTTCCCCTACGAGCAGTACTTC.

As concerns this clone: Other nucleotide sequences in the sample specify the same CDR3. This sequence joins TRBV9 and TRBJ1-1, with unresolved D. Germline CDR1 reads SGDLS; CDR2 reads YYNGEE. The CDR3 covers 13 residues. V was pared by 0 bases and J by 4 bases, with 7 bases between. CDR3 in amino acids: CASSVEEGTEAFF. The CDR3 DNA is TGTGCCAGCAGCGTAGAAGAGGGCACTGAAGCTTTCTTT.

V gene TRBV4-2 combines with J gene TRBJ2-1, with D tentatively TRBD2 (6 bases). The CDR3 spans 15 residues. Germline V CDR1 and CDR2: LGHNA, YNFKEQ. V shed 0 bases and J shed 7 bases, with 13 bases lying between them. This chain's CDR3 is CASSQDRLVGNEQFF. CDR3 nucleotides: TGTGCCAGCAGCCAAGACCGACTAGTCGGGAATGAGCAGTTCTTC.

The rearrangement uses TRBV19 and TRBJ2-7, with a possible D match to TRBD1 (5 bases). Germline V lookup: CDR1 LNHDA, CDR2 SQIVND (reference sequence). The CDR3 has 14 residues. Trimming cost V 5 bases and J 7 bases, with 18 bases left between them. Here the CDR3 reads CASSPRTRMGEQYF. CDR3 DNA: TGTGCCAGTAGTCCCCGGACACGGATGGGGGAGCAGTACTTC.

The chain is built from TRBV27 and TRBJ2-3, with 8 bases fitting TRBD2. The CDR3 has 16 amino acids. Germline CDR1 reads MNHEY; CDR2 reads SMNVEV (reference sequence). Trimming at V came to 1 base and at J to 0 bases, leaving 3 bases not matched to a gene. The CDR3 nucleotides read TGTGCCAGCAGTTTATTAGCGGGGACAAGCACAGATACGCAGTATTTT. This encodes CASSLLAGTSTDTQYF.

The genes are TRBV28 and TRBJ1-5; a possible D gene is TRBD1 (6 bases). This CDR3 region has 13 residues. Between the trimmed V and J ends, which lost 3 bases and 4 bases, there was a span of 7 bases. Germline CDR1 MDHEN, CDR2 SYDVKM. CDR3 in DNA: TGTGCCAGCAGTTTCGGACAGAATCAGCCCCAGCATTTT. Amino acids: CASSFGQNQPQHF.